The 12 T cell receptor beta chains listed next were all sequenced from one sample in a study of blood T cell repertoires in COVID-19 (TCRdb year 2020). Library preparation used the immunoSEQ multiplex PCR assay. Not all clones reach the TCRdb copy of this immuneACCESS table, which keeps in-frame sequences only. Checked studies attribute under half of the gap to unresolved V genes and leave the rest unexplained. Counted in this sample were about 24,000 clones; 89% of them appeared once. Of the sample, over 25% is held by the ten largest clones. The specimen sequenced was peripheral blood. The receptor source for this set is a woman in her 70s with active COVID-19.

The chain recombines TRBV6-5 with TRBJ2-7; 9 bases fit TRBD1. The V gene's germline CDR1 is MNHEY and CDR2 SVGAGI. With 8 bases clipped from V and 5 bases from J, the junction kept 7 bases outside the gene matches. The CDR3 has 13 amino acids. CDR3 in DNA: TGTGCCAGCGGACGGACAGGGGAGGACGAGCAGTACTTC. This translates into CASGRTGEDEQYF.

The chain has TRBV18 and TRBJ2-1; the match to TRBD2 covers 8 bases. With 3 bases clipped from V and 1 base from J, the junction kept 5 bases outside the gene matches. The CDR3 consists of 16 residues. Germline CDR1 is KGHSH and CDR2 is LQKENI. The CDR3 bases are TGTGCCAGCTCACCTGTGTTAGCGGGGTCCTACAATGAGCAGTTCTTC. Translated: CASSPVLAGSYNEQFF. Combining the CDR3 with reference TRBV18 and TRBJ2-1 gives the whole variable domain NAGVMQNPRHLVRRRGQEARLRCSPMKGHSHVYWYRQLPEEGLKFMVYLQKENIIDESGMPKERFSAEFPKEGPSILRIQQVVRGDSAAYFCASSPVLAGSYNEQFFGPGTRLTVL.

The CDR3 here is CAWRPLVLAGGSTDTQYF. The CDR3 DNA reads TGTGCCTGGAGACCCCTGGTGCTAGCGGGGGGGAGCACAGATACGCAGTATTTT. This chain links TRBV30 with TRBJ2-3, with 12 bases fitting TRBD2. The CDR3 consists of 18 residues. The trim removed 3 bases at V and 0 bases at J, leaving 10 bases unmatched. Germline CDR1 GTSNPN, CDR2 SVGIG (reference sequence).

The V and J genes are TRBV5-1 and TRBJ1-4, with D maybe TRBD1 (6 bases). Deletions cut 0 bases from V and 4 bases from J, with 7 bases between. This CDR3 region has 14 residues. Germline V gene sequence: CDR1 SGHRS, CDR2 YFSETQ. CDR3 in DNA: TGCGCCAGCAGCTTGGACAGGGTTAATGAAAAACTGTTTTTT. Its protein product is CASSLDRVNEKLFF.

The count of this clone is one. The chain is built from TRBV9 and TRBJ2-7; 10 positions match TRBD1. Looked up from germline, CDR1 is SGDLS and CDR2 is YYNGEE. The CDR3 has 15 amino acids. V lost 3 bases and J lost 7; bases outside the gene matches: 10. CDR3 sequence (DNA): TGTGCCAGCAGCGAGGGGGACAGGGGCAATAGGGAGCAGTACTTC. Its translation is CASSEGDRGNREQYF.

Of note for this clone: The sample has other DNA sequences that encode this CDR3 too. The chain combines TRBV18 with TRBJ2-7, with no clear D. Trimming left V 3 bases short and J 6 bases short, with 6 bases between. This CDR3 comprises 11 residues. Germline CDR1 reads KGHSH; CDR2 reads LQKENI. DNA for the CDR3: TGTGCCAGCTCACCGTCCGTCGAGCAGTACTTC. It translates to CASSPSVEQYF.

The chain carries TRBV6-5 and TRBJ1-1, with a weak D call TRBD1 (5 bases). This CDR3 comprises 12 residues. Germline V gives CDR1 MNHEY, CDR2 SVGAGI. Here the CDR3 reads CATRGGNTEAFF. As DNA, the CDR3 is TGTGCGACCCGCGGGGGGAACACTGAAGCTTTCTTT.

In DNA, the CDR3 is TGTGCCAGCAGTTACCAAGCGGGCAGTAGGACTGAAGCTTTCTTT. It yields the protein CASSYQAGSRTEAFF. J is TRBJ1-1 and V is TRBV6-5; D is ambiguous. Germline loops: CDR1 MNHEY, CDR2 SVGAGI. CDR3 length equals 15 residues. V lost 2 bases, J lost 5 bases, and 15 bases lay in between.

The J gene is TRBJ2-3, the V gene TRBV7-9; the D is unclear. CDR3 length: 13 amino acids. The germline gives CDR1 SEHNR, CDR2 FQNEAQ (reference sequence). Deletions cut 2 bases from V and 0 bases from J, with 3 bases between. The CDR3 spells CASSLLSTDTQYF. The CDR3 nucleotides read TGTGCCAGCAGCTTACTTAGCACAGATACGCAGTATTTT.

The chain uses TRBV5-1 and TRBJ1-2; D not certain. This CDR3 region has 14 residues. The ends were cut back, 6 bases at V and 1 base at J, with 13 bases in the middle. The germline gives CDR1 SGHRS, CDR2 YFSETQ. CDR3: CASTSPGVNYGYTF. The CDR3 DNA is TGCGCCAGCACGTCGCCCGGTGTTAACTATGGCTACACCTTC.

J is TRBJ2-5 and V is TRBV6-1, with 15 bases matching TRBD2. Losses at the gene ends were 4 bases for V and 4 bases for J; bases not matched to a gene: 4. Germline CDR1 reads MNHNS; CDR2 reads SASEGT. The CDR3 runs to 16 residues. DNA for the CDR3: TGTGCCAGCAGTGGCCCGGGACTAGCGGGGGGAGAGACCCAGTACTTC. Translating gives CASSGPGLAGGETQYF.

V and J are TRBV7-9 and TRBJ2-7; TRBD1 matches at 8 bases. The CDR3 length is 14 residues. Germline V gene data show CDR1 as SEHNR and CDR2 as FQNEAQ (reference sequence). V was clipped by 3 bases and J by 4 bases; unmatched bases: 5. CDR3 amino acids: CASSFVTGAYEQYF. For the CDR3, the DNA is TGTGCCAGCAGCTTCGTGACAGGGGCTTACGAGCAGTACTTC.